This section outlines one T cell receptor beta chain sequence together with its context. The antigen is not known. This specimen belongs to a study of T cell responses to AZD1222 COVID-19 vaccine. Study-level findings and limits: Females made up more of the donors, who were largely white British, and clonal diversity may have come out too low.

Generated by immunoSEQ multiplex PCR, the TCRdb table keeps only in-frame clones and is missing some. Of tens of thousands of clones in the sample, roughly 86% were seen once. Trimming removed 5 bases at V and 1 base at J, with 11 bases between. The CDR3 loop spans 14 amino acids. The germline gives CDR1 MNHNY, CDR2 SVGAGI (reference sequence). J is TRBJ2-5 and V is TRBV6-6, with a tentative D call TRBD1 (6 bases). The TCR sequence derives from an adult in good health. The material sequenced was peripheral blood, taken on day 0 of AZD1222 vaccination. The CDR3 reads CASSRDNSQETQYF. CDR3 in DNA: TGTGCCAGCAGTCGGGACAACAGCCAAGAGACCCAGTACTTC.